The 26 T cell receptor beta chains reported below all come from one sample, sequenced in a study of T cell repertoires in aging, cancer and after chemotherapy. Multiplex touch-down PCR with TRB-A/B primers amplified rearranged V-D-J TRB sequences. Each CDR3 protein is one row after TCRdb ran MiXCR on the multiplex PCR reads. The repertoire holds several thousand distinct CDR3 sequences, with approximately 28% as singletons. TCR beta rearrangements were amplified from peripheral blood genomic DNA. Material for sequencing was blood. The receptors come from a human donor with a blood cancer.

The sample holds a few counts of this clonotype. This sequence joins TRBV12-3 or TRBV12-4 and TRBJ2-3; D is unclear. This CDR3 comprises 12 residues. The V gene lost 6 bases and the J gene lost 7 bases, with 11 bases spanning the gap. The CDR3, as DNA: TGTGCCAGCAGCACCGACACCAATACGCAGTATTTT. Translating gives CASSTDTNTQYF.

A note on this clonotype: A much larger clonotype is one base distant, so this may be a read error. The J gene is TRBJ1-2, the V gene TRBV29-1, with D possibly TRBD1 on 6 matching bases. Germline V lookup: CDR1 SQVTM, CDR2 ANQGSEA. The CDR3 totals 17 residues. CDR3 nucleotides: TGCAGCTTTGAAGATCCTTACAAGGTGGACAGACACTATGGCTACACCTTC. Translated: CSFEDPYKVDRHYGYTF.

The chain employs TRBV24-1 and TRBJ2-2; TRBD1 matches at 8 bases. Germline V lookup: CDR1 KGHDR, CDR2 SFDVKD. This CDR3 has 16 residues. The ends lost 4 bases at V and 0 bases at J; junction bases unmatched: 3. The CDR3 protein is CATSDATGANTGELFF. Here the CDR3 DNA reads TGTGCCACCAGTGACGCGACAGGGGCGAACACCGGGGAGCTGTTTTTT.

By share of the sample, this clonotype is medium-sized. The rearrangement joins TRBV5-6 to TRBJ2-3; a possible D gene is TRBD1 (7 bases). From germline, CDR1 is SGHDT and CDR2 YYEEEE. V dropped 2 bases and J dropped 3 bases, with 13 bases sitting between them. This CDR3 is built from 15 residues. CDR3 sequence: CASSFGAGGTDTQYF. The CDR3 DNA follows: TGTGCCAGCAGCTTCGGCGCAGGGGGGACAGATACGCAGTATTTT. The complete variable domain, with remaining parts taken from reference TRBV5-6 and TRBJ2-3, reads DAGVTQSPTHLIKTRGQQVTLRCSPKSGHDTVSWYQQALGQGPQFIFQYYEEEERQRGNFPDRFSGHQFPNYSSELNVNALLLGDSALYLCASSFGAGGTDTQYFGPGTRLTVL.

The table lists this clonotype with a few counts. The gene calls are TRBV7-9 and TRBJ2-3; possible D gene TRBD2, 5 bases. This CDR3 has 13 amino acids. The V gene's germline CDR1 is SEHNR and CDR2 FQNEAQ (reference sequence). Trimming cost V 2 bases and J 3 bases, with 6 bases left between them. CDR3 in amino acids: CASSLIATDTQYF. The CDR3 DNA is TGTGCCAGCAGCTTAATAGCGACAGATACGCAGTATTTT.

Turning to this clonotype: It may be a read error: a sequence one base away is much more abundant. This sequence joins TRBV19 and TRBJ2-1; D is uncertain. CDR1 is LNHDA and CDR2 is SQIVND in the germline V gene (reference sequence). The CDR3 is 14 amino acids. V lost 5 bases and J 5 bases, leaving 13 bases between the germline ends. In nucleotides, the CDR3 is TGTGCCAGTAGTTTAATTTTTCCCCACAATGAGCAGTTCTTC. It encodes CASSLIFPHNEQFF.

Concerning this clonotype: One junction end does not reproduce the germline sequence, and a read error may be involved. The CDR3 loop is CASSLVCIWTGVYETNEKLFF. DNA for the CDR3: TGCGCCAGCAGCTTGGTATGTATTTGGACAGGGGTGTATGAGACTAATGAAAAACTGTTTTTT. The chain employs TRBV11-1 and TRBJ1-4; 9 bases are shared with TRBD1. CDR3 size: 21 residues. Germline V gene data show CDR1 as SGHAT and CDR2 as FQDESV (reference sequence).

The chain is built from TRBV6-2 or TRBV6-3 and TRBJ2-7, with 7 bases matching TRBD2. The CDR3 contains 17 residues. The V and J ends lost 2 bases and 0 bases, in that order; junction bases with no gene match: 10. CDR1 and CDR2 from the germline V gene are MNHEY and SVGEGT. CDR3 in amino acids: CASSYIPSGATSYEQYF. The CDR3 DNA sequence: TGTGCCAGCAGTTACATCCCCAGCGGGGCGACCTCCTACGAGCAGTACTTC.

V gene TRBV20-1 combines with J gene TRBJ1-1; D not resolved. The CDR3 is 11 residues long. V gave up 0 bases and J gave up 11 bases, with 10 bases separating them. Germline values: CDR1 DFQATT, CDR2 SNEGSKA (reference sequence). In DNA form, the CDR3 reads TGCAGTGCTAGAGATTACCCCGTTGCTTTCTTT. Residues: CSARDYPVAFF.

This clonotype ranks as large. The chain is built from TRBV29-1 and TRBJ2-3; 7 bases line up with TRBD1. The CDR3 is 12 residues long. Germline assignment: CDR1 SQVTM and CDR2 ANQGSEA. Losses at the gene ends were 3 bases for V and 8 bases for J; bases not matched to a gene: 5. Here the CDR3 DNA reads TGCAGCGTTGAGGTAGGGGACAGTACGCAGTATTTT. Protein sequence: CSVEVGDSTQYF.

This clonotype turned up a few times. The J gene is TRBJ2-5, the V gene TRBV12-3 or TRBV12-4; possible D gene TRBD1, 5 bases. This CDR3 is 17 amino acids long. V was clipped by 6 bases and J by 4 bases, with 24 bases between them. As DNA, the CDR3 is TGTGCCAGCAGCCACAAGGACCTAGGGGAACTGGGAGAGACCCAGTACTTC. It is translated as CASSHKDLGELGETQYF.

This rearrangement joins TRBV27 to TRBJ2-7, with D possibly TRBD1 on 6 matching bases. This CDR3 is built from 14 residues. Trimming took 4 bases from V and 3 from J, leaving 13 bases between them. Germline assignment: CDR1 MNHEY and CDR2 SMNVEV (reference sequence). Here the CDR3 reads CASSYTQGLYEQYF. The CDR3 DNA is TGTGCCAGCAGTTACACACAGGGCCTCTACGAGCAGTACTTC.

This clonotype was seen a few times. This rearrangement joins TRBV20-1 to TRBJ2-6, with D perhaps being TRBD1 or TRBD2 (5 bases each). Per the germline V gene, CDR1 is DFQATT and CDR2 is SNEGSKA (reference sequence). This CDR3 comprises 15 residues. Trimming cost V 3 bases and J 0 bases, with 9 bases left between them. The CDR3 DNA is TGCAGTGCTAGTGGGGGATCCTCTGGGGCCAACGTCCTGACTTTC. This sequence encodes CSASGGSSGANVLTF.

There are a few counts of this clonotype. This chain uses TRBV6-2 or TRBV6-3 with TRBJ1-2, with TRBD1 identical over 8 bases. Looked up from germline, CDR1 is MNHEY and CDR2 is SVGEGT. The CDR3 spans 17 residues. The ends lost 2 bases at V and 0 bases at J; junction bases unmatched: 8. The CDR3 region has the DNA TGTGCCAGCAGTTACCCCGGGACAGGTGCTTCTAACTATGGCTACACCTTC. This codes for CASSYPGTGASNYGYTF.

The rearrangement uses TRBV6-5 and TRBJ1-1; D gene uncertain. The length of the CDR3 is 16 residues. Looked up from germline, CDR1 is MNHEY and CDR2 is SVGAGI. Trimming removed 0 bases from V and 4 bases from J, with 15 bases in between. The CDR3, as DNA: TGTGCCAGCAGTTACTCGAGGGCCGGGGAGAGCACTGAAGCTTTCTTT. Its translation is CASSYSRAGESTEAFF.

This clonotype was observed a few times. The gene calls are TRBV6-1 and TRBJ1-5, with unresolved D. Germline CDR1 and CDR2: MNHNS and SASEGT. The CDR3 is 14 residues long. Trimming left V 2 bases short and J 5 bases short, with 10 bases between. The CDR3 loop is CASSELRRDQPQHF. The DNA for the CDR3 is TGTGCCAGCAGTGAACTCCGGCGGGATCAGCCCCAGCATTTT.

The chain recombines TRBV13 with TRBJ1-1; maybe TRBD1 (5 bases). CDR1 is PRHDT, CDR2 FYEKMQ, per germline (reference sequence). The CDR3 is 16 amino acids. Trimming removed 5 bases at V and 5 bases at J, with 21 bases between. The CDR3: CASSLRVARGETEAFF. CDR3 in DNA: TGTGCCAGCAGCCTAAGGGTTGCTAGGGGCGAGACTGAAGCTTTCTTT. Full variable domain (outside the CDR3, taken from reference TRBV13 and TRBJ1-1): AAGVIQSPRHLIKEKRETATLKCYPIPRHDTVYWYQQGPGQDPQFLISFYEKMQSDKGSIPDRFSAQQFSDYHSELNMSSLELGDSALYFCASSLRVARGETEAFFGQGTRLTVV.

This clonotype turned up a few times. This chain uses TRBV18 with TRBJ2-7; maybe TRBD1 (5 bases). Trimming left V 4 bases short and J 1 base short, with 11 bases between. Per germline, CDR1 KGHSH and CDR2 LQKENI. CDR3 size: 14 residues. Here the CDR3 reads CASSLDAGSYEQYF. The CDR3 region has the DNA TGTGCCAGCTCACTAGACGCAGGGTCCTACGAGCAGTACTTC.

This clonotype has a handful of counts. The CDR3 reads CASSLSGGNTGELFF. The CDR3 nucleotides read TGCGCCAGCAGCCTATCGGGGGGGAACACCGGGGAGCTGTTTTTT. The V and J genes are TRBV5-1 and TRBJ2-2, with TRBD2 identical over 7 bases. CDR1 and CDR2 (germline): SGHRS, YFSETQ. This CDR3 comprises 15 residues. The V and J ends lost 4 bases and 1 base, in that order; junction bases with no gene match: 4.

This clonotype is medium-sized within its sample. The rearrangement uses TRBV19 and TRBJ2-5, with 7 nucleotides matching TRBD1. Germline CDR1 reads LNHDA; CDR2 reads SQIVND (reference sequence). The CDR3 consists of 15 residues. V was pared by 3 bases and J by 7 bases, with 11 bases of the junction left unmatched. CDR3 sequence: CASSIGDRGWRTQYF. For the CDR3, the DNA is TGTGCCAGTAGTATTGGGGACAGAGGTTGGAGGACCCAGTACTTC.

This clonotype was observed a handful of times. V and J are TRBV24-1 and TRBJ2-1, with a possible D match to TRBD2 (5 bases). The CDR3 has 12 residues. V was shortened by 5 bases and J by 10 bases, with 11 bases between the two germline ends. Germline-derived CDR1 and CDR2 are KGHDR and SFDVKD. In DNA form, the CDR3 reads TGTGCCACCAGTGGTGGACTCGGGGAGCAGTTCTTC. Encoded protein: CATSGGLGEQFF.

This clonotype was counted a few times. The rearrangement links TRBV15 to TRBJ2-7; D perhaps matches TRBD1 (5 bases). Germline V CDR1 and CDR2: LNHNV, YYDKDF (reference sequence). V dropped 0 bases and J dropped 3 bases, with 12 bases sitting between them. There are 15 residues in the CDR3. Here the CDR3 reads CATSRDLGLIYEQYF. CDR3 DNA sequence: TGTGCCACCAGCAGAGATTTGGGGCTAATCTACGAGCAGTACTTC. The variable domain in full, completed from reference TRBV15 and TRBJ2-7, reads DAMVIQNPRYQVTQFGKPVTLSCSQTLNHNVMYWYQQKSSQAPKLLFHYYDKDFNNEADTPDNFQSRRPNTSFCFLDIRSPGLGDTAMYLCATSRDLGLIYEQYFGPGTRLTVT.

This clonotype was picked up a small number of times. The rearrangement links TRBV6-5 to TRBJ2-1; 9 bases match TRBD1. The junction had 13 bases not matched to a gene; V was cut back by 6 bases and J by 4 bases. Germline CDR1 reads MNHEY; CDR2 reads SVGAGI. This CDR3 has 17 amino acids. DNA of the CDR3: TGTGCCAGCAGCCTTAGGTCCGGACAGGGGATTTACAATGAGCAGTTCTTC. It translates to CASSLRSGQGIYNEQFF.

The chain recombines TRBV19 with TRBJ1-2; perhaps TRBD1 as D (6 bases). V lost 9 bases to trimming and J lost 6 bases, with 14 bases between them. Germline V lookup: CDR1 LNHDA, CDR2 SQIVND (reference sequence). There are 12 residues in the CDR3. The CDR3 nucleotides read TGTGCCAGCCGGGGGGGGGCGCATGGCTACACCTTC. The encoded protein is CASRGGAHGYTF.

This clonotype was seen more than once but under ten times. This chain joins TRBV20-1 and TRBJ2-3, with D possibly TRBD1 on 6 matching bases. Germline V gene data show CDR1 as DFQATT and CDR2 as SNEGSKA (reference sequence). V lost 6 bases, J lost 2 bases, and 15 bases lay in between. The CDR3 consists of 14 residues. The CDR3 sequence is CSANTGHLTDTQYF. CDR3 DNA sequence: TGCAGTGCAAATACGGGACACCTCACAGATACGCAGTATTTT.

CDR3 region: CASASTSLTPGERAFF. CDR3 in DNA: TGTGCCAGCGCCTCCACGTCACTTACCCCAGGGGAGAGAGCTTTCTTT. This chain links TRBV27 with TRBJ1-1, with a possible D match to TRBD1 (6 bases). The germline V gene encodes CDR1 MNHEY and CDR2 SMNVEV (reference sequence). V shed 8 bases and J shed 10 bases, with 29 bases lying between them. This CDR3 has 16 amino acids.